The 13 T cell receptor beta chains presented below share a single source sample, sequenced in a study of post-analysis software for immune sequencing data. Study-wide results and limits: TRBV segments more frequent in patients than in controls numbered roughly 5 and included TRBV5-6, TRBV5-1 and TRBV20-1.

The antigens for these receptors are not known. Incorporated into the TCR beta cDNA libraries were unique molecular identifiers, which served to reduce PCR and sequencing biases. TCRdb passed the PCR reads through MiXCR, listing each CDR3 protein once. The table records about 200,000 distinct CDR3 sequences, 29% of them present only once. The sample taken for sequencing was blood. The receptor set was obtained from a girl aged 2 to 17 with multiple sclerosis.

The chain recombines TRBV4-2 with TRBJ2-2; 7 bases are shared with TRBD2. In germline, CDR1 is LGHNA, CDR2 YNFKEQ. This CDR3 has 15 amino acids. Trimming removed 0 bases from V and 6 bases from J; junction bases left unmatched: 4. The CDR3 loop reads CASSQETGGPGELFF. The DNA of the CDR3 is TGTGCCAGCAGCCAAGAAACGGGGGGACCCGGGGAGCTGTTTTTT.

This clonotype was observed a handful of times. The chain employs TRBV29-1 and TRBJ1-2; D gene unclear. This CDR3 spans 13 amino acids. The germline CDR1 and CDR2 sequences are SQVTM and ANQGSEA. V gave up 2 bases and J gave up 0 bases, with 7 bases separating them. This CDR3 reads CSVEYLANYGYTF. The CDR3 DNA follows: TGCAGCGTTGAATACCTAGCTAACTATGGCTACACCTTC.

The CDR3 region is CSVSPGVSYEQYF. The CDR3 DNA sequence: TGCAGTGTTTCTCCGGGAGTTAGCTACGAGCAGTACTTC. V usage is TRBV29-1 and J usage is TRBJ2-7; tentative D call: TRBD2 (6 bases). CDR1 is SQVTM and CDR2 is ANQGSEA in the germline V gene. This CDR3 comprises 13 residues.

The rearrangement joins TRBV24-1 to TRBJ2-3, with 8 bases that match TRBD2. The CDR3 spans 17 residues. In germline, CDR1 is KGHDR, CDR2 SFDVKD. J lost 2 bases, V lost 5 bases, and 11 bases had no gene match. CDR3 amino acids: CATSASGAGALTDTQYF. In DNA, the CDR3 is TGTGCCACCAGTGCATCCGGAGCGGGGGCCCTCACAGATACGCAGTATTTT.

The sample holds a few counts of this clonotype. V gene TRBV20-1 combines with J gene TRBJ2-7, with D hard to call. Trimming took 2 bases from V and 1 from J, leaving 9 bases between them. Germline loops: CDR1 DFQATT, CDR2 SNEGSKA (reference sequence). CDR3 length: 13 amino acids. The chain's CDR3 is CSARRTASYEQYF. The CDR3 nucleotides are TGCAGTGCTAGAAGAACAGCATCCTACGAGCAGTACTTC.

This rearrangement joins TRBV12-3 or TRBV12-4 to TRBJ2-2, with 7 bases lining up with TRBD2. The V gene end was trimmed by 0 bases and the J gene end by 5 bases; junction bases not matched to a gene: 3. The CDR3 runs to 15 residues. The CDR3, as DNA: TGTGCCAGCAGTTTAGCTGACGGGGGGACCGGGGAGCTGTTTTTT. It translates to CASSLADGGTGELFF.

This clonotype was detected many times. V and J are TRBV29-1 and TRBJ1-1; D ambiguous. Trimming cost V 4 bases and J 1 base, with 4 bases left between them. Per germline, CDR1 SQVTM and CDR2 ANQGSEA. This CDR3 region has 11 residues. This chain's CDR3 is CSVGENTEAFF. CDR3 DNA: TGCAGCGTTGGAGAGAACACTGAAGCTTTCTTT.

About this clonotype itself: This sequence may be a read error, since a much larger clone differs from it by one base. The chain joins TRBV20-1 to TRBJ1-6, with D hard to call. V was trimmed by 5 bases and J by 12 bases, leaving 20 bases between them. Germline V CDR1 and CDR2: DFQATT, SNEGSKA (reference sequence). The CDR3 loop spans 14 amino acids. The CDR3, as DNA: TGCAGTGCTCGGGTACTGGGGTCGCATTTACCCCTCCACTTT. Residues: CSARVLGSHLPLHF.

V and J are TRBV7-2 and TRBJ2-5; perhaps TRBD2 as D (5 bases). Trimming stripped 2 bases from V and 11 bases from J, with 21 bases between. This CDR3 spans 15 amino acids. The germline V gene encodes CDR1 SGHTA and CDR2 FQGNSA. CDR3 amino acids: CASSLNPTLGGEQYF. The DNA of the CDR3 is TGTGCCAGCAGCTTAAATCCTACCCTTGGAGGAGAGCAGTACTTC.

The CDR3 protein is CASSLNRASYYGYTF. Here the CDR3 DNA reads TGTGCCAGCAGCTTGAATCGGGCAAGCTACTATGGCTACACCTTC. The chain is built from TRBV5-6 and TRBJ1-2; no reliable D call. The germline CDR1 and CDR2 sequences are SGHDT and YYEEEE. V shed 1 base and J shed 3 bases, with 13 bases lying between them. The CDR3 runs to 15 residues.

This clonotype was counted between two and nine times. The chain recombines TRBV25-1 with TRBJ1-2; D not resolved. The CDR3 contains 14 residues. Trimming pared 1 base from V and 0 bases from J, leaving 6 bases between. Germline V lookup: CDR1 MGHDK, CDR2 SYGVNS. The CDR3 bases are TGTGCCAGCAGTGAATTCGCCTCTAACTATGGCTACACCTTC. It yields the protein CASSEFASNYGYTF.

This clonotype was seen only a few times. A single base separates this from a much larger clone, so it may be a read error. The chain carries TRBV4-1 and TRBJ2-7; D unclear. Trimming removed 4 bases from V and 1 base from J, with 14 bases in between. CDR1 is MGHRA, CDR2 YSYEKL, per germline. The CDR3 is 15 residues long. CDR3 sequence reads: CASSRAPQNSYEQYF. The CDR3 DNA reads as TGCGCCAGCAGCCGAGCACCCCAAAATTCCTACGAGCAGTACTTC.

The table lists this clonotype with many counts. The chain combines TRBV20-1 with TRBJ2-1; D is perhaps TRBD2 (6 bases). The CDR3 runs to 12 residues. CDR1 is DFQATT, CDR2 SNEGSKA, per germline (reference sequence). V was shortened by 8 bases and J by 4 bases, with 12 bases between the two germline ends. The CDR3 nucleotides read TGCAGTTCGGGGGACGCATACAATGAGCAGTTCTTC. Encoded protein: CSSGDAYNEQFF.